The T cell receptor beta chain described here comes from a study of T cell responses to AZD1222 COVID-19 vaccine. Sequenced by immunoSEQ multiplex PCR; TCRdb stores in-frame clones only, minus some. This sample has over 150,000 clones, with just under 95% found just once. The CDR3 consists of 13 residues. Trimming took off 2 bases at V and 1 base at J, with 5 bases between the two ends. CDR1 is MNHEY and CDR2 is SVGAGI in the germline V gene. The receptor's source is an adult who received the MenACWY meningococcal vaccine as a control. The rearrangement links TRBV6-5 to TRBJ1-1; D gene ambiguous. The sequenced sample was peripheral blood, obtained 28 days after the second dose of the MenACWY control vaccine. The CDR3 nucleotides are TGTGCCAGCAGTTACAGGCAGAACACTGAAGCTTTCTTT. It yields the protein CASSYRQNTEAFF.